Shown below are 17 T cell receptor beta chains from a single sample sequenced in a study of cytomegalovirus exposure and HLA in healthy donors. PCR used 60 Vbeta primers and 13 Jbeta primers. Profiling relied on immunoSEQ multiplex PCR, and the TCRdb table lists in-frame clones only, not all of them. The sample has 150,000 or so clones, roughly four fifths seen once. Sequencing was done on a sample of PBMCs. The source is a female donor in good health and CMV-seronegative.

The chain is built from TRBV28 and TRBJ1-2; D unresolved. CDR1 is MDHEN and CDR2 is SYDVKM in the germline V gene. The V end lost 1 base, the J end lost 3 bases, and 3 bases lay between the germline ends. This CDR3 has 12 residues. CDR3 nucleotides: TGTGCCAGCAGTTTATACTACTATGGCTACACCTTC. Its translation is CASSLYYYGYTF.

The J gene is TRBJ2-7, the V gene TRBV28, with 11 positions matching TRBD2. Trimming took 6 bases from V and 7 from J; bases not matched to a gene: 11. The CDR3 loop spans 15 amino acids. Germline CDR1 MDHEN, CDR2 SYDVKM. This CDR3 is CASRVIAGGPEEQYF. DNA for the CDR3: TGTGCCAGCAGAGTGATAGCGGGAGGGCCTGAAGAGCAGTACTTC.

The gene calls are TRBV27 and TRBJ2-7; a possible D gene is TRBD1 (6 bases). V lost 1 base, J lost 2 bases, and 12 bases lay in between. The CDR3 has 15 amino acids. Germline assignment: CDR1 MNHEY and CDR2 SMNVEV (reference sequence). The CDR3 DNA reads as TGTGCCAGCAGTTTATTTTCGACAGGCCCCTACGAGCAGTACTTC. This sequence encodes CASSLFSTGPYEQYF.

With respect to this clone: Within the sample, other DNA sequences also encode this same CDR3. The rearrangement joins TRBV5-1 to TRBJ2-1; TRBD2 matches at 8 bases. The V gene's germline CDR1 is SGHRS and CDR2 YFSETQ. CDR3 size: 15 residues. The J segment lost 1 base and the V segment lost 0 bases, leaving 0 bases of the junction unmatched. The CDR3 loop reads CASSLVAGSYNEQFF. The CDR3 DNA reads as TGCGCCAGCAGCTTGGTAGCGGGGTCCTACAATGAGCAGTTCTTC.

The chain carries TRBV4-3 and TRBJ2-3; TRBD1 agrees at 9 bases. With V trimmed by 2 bases and J by 2 bases, 5 bases remained unmatched. This CDR3 is built from 16 residues. Germline V lookup: CDR1 LGHNA, CDR2 YSLEER. CDR3 in DNA: TGCGCCAGCAGCCAACTGGGGACAGGGTTCACAGATACGCAGTATTTT. Its translation: CASSQLGTGFTDTQYF.

This rearrangement joins TRBV5-1 to TRBJ2-1; 10 nucleotides match TRBD2. The CDR3 contains 16 residues. Per germline, CDR1 SGHRS and CDR2 YFSETQ. V lost 2 bases, J lost 9 bases, and 11 bases stayed unmatched. CDR3 region: CASSFPEQRGGFEQFF. DNA for the CDR3: TGCGCCAGCAGCTTCCCTGAGCAGCGGGGGGGCTTTGAGCAGTTCTTC.

The sample holds one count of this clone. The rearrangement uses TRBV5-5 and TRBJ2-7, with D perhaps matching TRBD2 (6 bases). The CDR3 covers 16 residues. Trimming pared 0 bases from V and 1 base from J, leaving 14 bases between. The germline V gene has CDR1 SGHKS and CDR2 YYEKEE (reference sequence). The chain's CDR3 is CASSLGLAGTSYEQYF. CDR3 DNA sequence: TGTGCCAGCAGCTTGGGATTGGCGGGGACTTCCTACGAGCAGTACTTC.

V is TRBV6-5 and J is TRBJ1-1, with D perhaps matching TRBD1 (5 bases). V dropped 4 bases and J dropped 4 bases, with 10 bases sitting between them. This CDR3 is built from 13 residues. Germline-derived CDR1 and CDR2 are MNHEY and SVGAGI. This CDR3 is CASSWGSLTEAFF. CDR3 coding DNA: TGTGCCAGCAGTTGGGGCAGCCTCACTGAAGCTTTCTTT.

This clone was observed once. This chain connects TRBV2 to TRBJ1-4; D is ambiguous. CDR3 length equals 15 residues. Germline lookup yields CDR1 SNHLY and CDR2 FYNNEI. V shed 0 bases and J shed 11 bases, with 16 bases lying between them. This CDR3 is CASSEATDARGKLFF. CDR3 DNA sequence: TGTGCCAGCAGTGAAGCAACGGACGCCCGAGGGAAACTGTTTTTT.

This clone is a singleton in its sample. The V gene is TRBV5-4, the J gene TRBJ2-7, with 9 positions matching TRBD1. The V and J ends lost 2 bases and 4 bases, in that order; junction bases with no gene match: 7. The germline V gene has CDR1 SGHNT and CDR2 YYREEE (reference sequence). This CDR3 is built from 15 residues. The CDR3 DNA follows: TGTGCCAGCAGCTTAGGGACAGGGAAGCAATACGAGCAGTACTTC. This translates into CASSLGTGKQYEQYF. The full variable domain, its missing parts supplied by reference TRBV5-4 and TRBJ2-7, is ETGVTQSPTHLIKTRGQQVTLRCSSQSGHNTVSWYQQALGQGPQFIFQYYREEENGRGNFPPRFSGLQFPNYSSELNVNALELDDSALYLCASSLGTGKQYEQYFGPGTRLTVT.

This chain connects TRBV6-5 to TRBJ2-7, with 9 positions matching TRBD1. Germline CDR1 MNHEY, CDR2 SVGAGI. CDR3 length equals 12 residues. Germline trimming cut 6 bases from V and 5 bases from J; bases unmatched to any gene: 2. The DNA of the CDR3 is TGTGCCAGCAGCCGACAGGGGGACGAGCAGTACTTC. Protein sequence: CASSRQGDEQYF.

This chain's CDR3 is CASSKVTGISTDTQYF. The CDR3 DNA is TGTGCCAGCAGCAAAGTTACGGGAATTAGCACAGATACGCAGTATTTT. The chain has TRBV21-1 and TRBJ2-3; the D call TRBD2 from the table was never checked on the DNA. TRBV21-1 is shown as a pseudogene. The CDR3 runs to 16 residues.

The chain uses TRBV29-1 and TRBJ1-1; D gene uncertain. The CDR3 is 13 residues long. The V end lost 7 bases, the J end lost 0 bases, and 12 bases lay between the germline ends. Germline assignment: CDR1 SQVTM and CDR2 ANQGSEA. CDR3: CSAGKGMNTEAFF. The CDR3 DNA is TGCAGCGCCGGGAAAGGGATGAACACTGAAGCTTTCTTT.

This clone occurred a few times. The chain couples TRBV5-1 to TRBJ2-5; no clear D. The CDR3 covers 16 residues. Germline V gene lookup returns CDR1 SGHRS and CDR2 YFSETQ. V was pared by 0 bases and J by 1 base, with 13 bases between. Written as DNA, the CDR3 is TGCGCCAGCAGCTTGGCTCCTTTACAAGTCCAAGAGACCCAGTACTTC. This gives the protein CASSLAPLQVQETQYF. Based on the CDR3 plus reference TRBV5-1 and TRBJ2-5, the full variable domain is KAGVTQTPRYLIKTRGQQVTLSCSPISGHRSVSWYQQTPGQGLQFLFEYFSETQRNKGNFPGRFSGRQFSNSRSEMNVSTLELGDSALYLCASSLAPLQVQETQYFGPGTRLLVL.

The chain carries TRBV6-6 and TRBJ2-5, with TRBD1 matching 12 bases. Unmatched junction bases numbered 3, after V lost 2 bases and J lost 5 bases. In germline, CDR1 is MNHNY, CDR2 SVGAGI (reference sequence). The CDR3 totals 15 residues. DNA of the CDR3: TGTGCCAGCAGTTACGGGGGACAGGGGGCCGAGACCCAGTACTTC. Residues: CASSYGGQGAETQYF.

The gene calls are TRBV19 and TRBJ2-3; D is unresolved. Trimming left V 5 bases short and J 6 bases short, with 12 bases between. This CDR3 contains 13 residues. In germline, CDR1 is LNHDA, CDR2 SQIVND (reference sequence). CDR3 residues: CASSAYEEDTQYF. The CDR3 bases are TGTGCCAGTAGTGCGTATGAAGAGGATACGCAGTATTTT.

The V call is TRBV14, the J call TRBJ1-2; D is perhaps TRBD1 (5 bases). V lost 4 bases to trimming and J lost 8 bases, with 8 bases between them. Germline assignment: CDR1 SGHDN and CDR2 FVKESK. This CDR3 is 11 amino acids long. CDR3 nucleotide sequence: TGTGCCAGCAGCCCCGGGGGGGGCTACACCTTC. This sequence encodes CASSPGGGYTF.